Each of the 17 T cell receptor beta chains below was sequenced from the same sample in a study of OX40 agonist ivuxolimab in advanced cancers. The table came from immunoSEQ multiplex PCR; TCRdb's copy has only in-frame clones and leaves some out. The profile covers more than 75,000 clones, with 88% appearing a single time and 0.82% taken by the ten largest. Sequenced here: CD4+ or CD8+ T cells sorted from blood, sampled in a trial of the OX40 agonist ivuxolimab. The receptor set was obtained from an adult with an advanced solid tumor such as melanoma, head and neck, liver or kidney cancer.

This sequence joins TRBV28 and TRBJ2-1; either TRBD1 or TRBD2 may supply D (5 bases each). Germline V gives CDR1 MDHEN, CDR2 SYDVKM. The CDR3 runs 13 residues. The germline V and J ends were trimmed by 6 bases and 4 bases, with 10 bases remaining between them. Here the CDR3 reads CASRGTAYNEQFF. The CDR3 DNA sequence: TGTGCCAGCAGAGGGACGGCTTACAATGAGCAGTTCTTC.

This chain links TRBV16 with TRBJ1-1; TRBD1 is a possible D gene (5 bases). The CDR3 runs 16 residues. CDR1 is KGHSY and CDR2 is FQNENV in the germline V gene. The ends were cut back, 0 bases at V and 4 bases at J, with 15 bases in the middle. The CDR3 sequence is CASSQSGARMGTEAFF. CDR3 nucleotides: TGTGCCAGCAGCCAATCAGGGGCTCGGATGGGCACTGAAGCTTTCTTT.

V usage is TRBV6-6 and J usage is TRBJ1-5, with no clear D. Germline CDR1 reads MNHNY; CDR2 reads SVGAGI (reference sequence). This CDR3 spans 14 amino acids. V lost 3 bases and J lost 7, with 13 bases in between. The CDR3 loop reads CASSYQISPQPQHF. DNA of the CDR3: TGTGCCAGCAGTTATCAAATTTCGCCCCAGCCCCAGCATTTT.

The chain employs TRBV19 and TRBJ2-1, with a weak D call TRBD2 (7 bases). CDR3 length equals 13 residues. Germline-derived CDR1 and CDR2 are LNHDA and SQIVND (reference sequence). V dropped 5 bases and J dropped 10 bases, with 15 bases sitting between them. CDR3 protein: CASSPPAGAEQFF. DNA for the CDR3: TGTGCCAGTAGTCCTCCCGCGGGGGCCGAGCAGTTCTTC.

The V and J genes are TRBV5-6 and TRBJ1-2; tentative D call: TRBD1 (6 bases). This CDR3 region has 17 residues. Germline values: CDR1 SGHDT, CDR2 YYEEEE. V lost 3 bases, J lost 4 bases, and 22 bases lay in between. The CDR3 sequence is CASSSVLRDTYVYGYTF. The CDR3 bases are TGTGCCAGCAGCTCAGTACTCCGGGACACTTATGTCTATGGCTACACCTTC.

The chain combines TRBV5-6 with TRBJ1-2, with D tentatively TRBD1 (5 bases). V dropped 4 bases and J dropped 5 bases, with 9 bases sitting between them. The germline V gene has CDR1 SGHDT and CDR2 YYEEEE. The length of the CDR3 is 12 residues. In DNA form, the CDR3 reads TGTGCCAGCAGCATCGGGACTTATGGCTACACCTTC. This translates into CASSIGTYGYTF.

This chain links TRBV9 with TRBJ2-5, with D possibly being TRBD2 (5 bases). The length of the CDR3 is 14 residues. Trimming left V 4 bases short and J 1 base short, with 11 bases between. CDR1 is SGDLS, CDR2 YYNGEE, per germline. CDR3 protein: CASSPTGVQETQYF. Here the CDR3 DNA reads TGTGCCAGCAGCCCAACCGGGGTCCAAGAGACCCAGTACTTC.

This rearrangement joins TRBV18 to TRBJ2-1, with TRBD2 identical over 7 bases. Trimming cost V 3 bases and J 4 bases; bases outside gene matches: 3. Germline V gene lookup returns CDR1 KGHSH and CDR2 LQKENI. The CDR3 is made up of 14 amino acids. CDR3 sequence reads: CASSPRDYYNEQFF. The CDR3 DNA is TGTGCCAGCTCACCCCGGGACTATTACAATGAGCAGTTCTTC.

The chain recombines TRBV18 with TRBJ1-3; D unclear. The CDR3 has 16 residues. The V gene lost 4 bases and the J gene lost 0 bases, with 13 bases spanning the gap. CDR1 is KGHSH and CDR2 is LQKENI in the germline V gene. The CDR3 sequence is CASSHEDWSSGNTIYF. CDR3 sequence (DNA): TGTGCCAGCTCACACGAAGACTGGAGCTCTGGAAACACCATATATTTT.

The V call is TRBV2, the J call TRBJ1-1; the D is unclear. CDR1 is SNHLY and CDR2 is FYNNEI in the germline V gene. The CDR3 consists of 13 residues. V was cut by 7 bases and J by 8 bases, with 17 bases left in between. The CDR3 bases are TGTGCCAGCAAACTGGACGGCCCTGGCGAAGCTTTCTTT. Translating it yields CASKLDGPGEAFF.

This chain uses TRBV7-9 with TRBJ1-4; D is undetermined. The V gene lost 3 bases and the J gene lost 10 bases, with 18 bases spanning the gap. CDR3 length: 15 amino acids. Germline-derived CDR1 and CDR2 are SEHNR and FQNEAQ (reference sequence). As DNA, the CDR3 is TGTGCCAGCAGCTTCGACGGAGCCCGGTCGGGAAAACTGTTTTTT. Protein: CASSFDGARSGKLFF.

This clone was seen a few times. V gene TRBV6-5 combines with J gene TRBJ1-1; D remains ambiguous. Deletions cut 0 bases from V and 4 bases from J, with 12 bases between. This CDR3 is 15 amino acids long. The V gene's germline CDR1 is MNHEY and CDR2 SVGAGI. CDR3 residues: CASSYSSRGATEAFF. CDR3 bases: TGTGCCAGCAGTTACTCTTCACGGGGAGCCACTGAAGCTTTCTTT.

The V and J genes are TRBV9 and TRBJ2-1; maybe TRBD1 (5 bases). This CDR3 spans 15 amino acids. Germline V CDR1 and CDR2: SGDLS, YYNGEE. The germline V and J ends were trimmed by 4 bases and 4 bases, with 15 bases remaining between them. The CDR3 is CASSQGLHTYNEQFF. CDR3 sequence (DNA): TGTGCCAGCAGCCAGGGTTTACATACTTACAATGAGCAGTTCTTC.

This chain uses TRBV19 with TRBJ1-3; 8 bases fit TRBD1. The V segment lost 5 bases and the J segment 4 bases; nucleotides outside the gene matches: 4. CDR3 size: 14 residues. Germline V gene sequence: CDR1 LNHDA, CDR2 SQIVND (reference sequence). CDR3 residues: CASSSRGRGNTIYF. As DNA, the CDR3 is TGTGCCAGTAGTTCCAGGGGGCGCGGAAACACCATATATTTT.

The J gene is TRBJ2-1, the V gene TRBV7-8; 8 bases align to TRBD2. V trimming: 3 bases; J trimming: 7 bases; junction bases outside the gene matches: 8. Germline lookup yields CDR1 SGHVS and CDR2 FQNEAQ. The CDR3 is made up of 15 amino acids. The CDR3 DNA reads TGTGCCAGCAGCTTCAGCGGGAGAGCGGAGAATGAGCAGTTCTTC. Its protein product is CASSFSGRAENEQFF.

This chain links TRBV4-1 with TRBJ2-3, with 7 nucleotides matching TRBD2. V dropped 4 bases and J dropped 2; count of bases not matched to a gene: 6. Germline assignment: CDR1 MGHRA and CDR2 YSYEKL. The CDR3 consists of 15 residues. The CDR3 is CASSPVERDTDTQYF. CDR3 sequence (DNA): TGCGCCAGCAGCCCCGTCGAGCGGGACACAGATACGCAGTATTTT.

This chain connects TRBV19 to TRBJ2-3; no clear D. V was pared by 5 bases and J by 1 base, with 7 bases between. The CDR3 has 13 amino acids. CDR1 and CDR2 from the germline V gene are LNHDA and SQIVND (reference sequence). The CDR3 DNA is TGTGCCAGTAGTGCCCAAGGCACAGATACGCAGTATTTT. Translating gives CASSAQGTDTQYF.